Listed below are T cell receptor beta chains from one sample, sequenced in a study of beta chain features in type 1 diabetes. Profiling relied on immunoSEQ multiplex PCR, and the TCRdb table lists in-frame clones only, not all of them. The repertoire has over 350,000 clones, around 16% of them found once; the top ten carry about 0.019%. The sequenced sample consisted of naive CD4+ T cells from blood. The receptors here all came from a woman in her late teens or twenties in good health. CDR3s include the opening cysteine and the closing phenylalanine or tryptophan. The order of the fields is CDR3 protein, CDR3 DNA, clone size, J gene, V gene, D gene. The D gene is left open where the match is weak. For some rows the clone size is stated as once, few or many, or as a class when expanded; others skip it.

cdr3_aa: CASSQVGAGAYEQYF
cdr3_nt: TGTGCCAGCAGCCAAGTGGGGGCAGGGGCCTACGAGCAGTACTTC
clone_size: .
j_call: TRBJ2-7
v_call: TRBV14
d_call: .

cdr3_aa: CASSLVPGGNTGELFF
cdr3_nt: TGTGCCAGCAGCTTAGTCCCGGGAGGGAACACCGGGGAGCTGTTTTTT
clone_size: few
j_call: TRBJ2-2
v_call: TRBV11-2
d_call: TRBD2

cdr3_aa: CASHPGLEPDTQYF
cdr3_nt: TGTGCCAGCCACCCGGGACTAGAGCCAGATACGCAGTATTTT
clone_size: few
j_call: TRBJ2-3
v_call: TRBV27
d_call: TRBD2

cdr3_aa: CASSEEGAGQAYGYTF
cdr3_nt: TGTGCCAGCAGTGAAGAAGGGGCGGGACAGGCCTATGGCTACACCTTC
clone_size: .
j_call: TRBJ1-2
v_call: TRBV6-1
d_call: TRBD1

cdr3_aa: CASSFRRDSYTDTQYF
cdr3_nt: TGTGCCAGCAGCTTCCGAAGGGACAGCTACACAGATACGCAGTATTTT
clone_size: .
j_call: TRBJ2-3
v_call: TRBV7-2
d_call: TRBD1

cdr3_aa: CATTDRPMNTEAFF
cdr3_nt: TGTGCCACTACCGACAGACCCATGAACACTGAAGCTTTCTTT
clone_size: few
j_call: TRBJ1-1
v_call: TRBV7-9
d_call: .

cdr3_aa: CASSKRTDSNQPQHF
cdr3_nt: TGTGCCAGCAGTAAAAGGACAGATAGCAATCAGCCCCAGCATTTT
clone_size: .
j_call: TRBJ1-5
v_call: TRBV27
d_call: .

cdr3_aa: CASSFMNQPQHF
cdr3_nt: TGTGCCAGCAGCTTCATGAATCAGCCCCAGCATTTT
clone_size: .
j_call: TRBJ1-5
v_call: TRBV7-6
d_call: .

cdr3_aa: CASSLGSFNQPQHF
cdr3_nt: TGTGCCAGCAGCTTGGGCAGCTTCAATCAGCCCCAGCATTTT
clone_size: few
j_call: TRBJ1-5
v_call: TRBV7-2
d_call: .

cdr3_aa: CASSVGTSPFF
cdr3_nt: TGTGCCAGCAGCGTCGGGACTAGCCCGTTCTTC
clone_size: few
j_call: TRBJ2-1
v_call: TRBV7-9
d_call: TRBD2

cdr3_aa: CSARNRDEQYF
cdr3_nt: TGCAGTGCTAGGAACAGGGACGAGCAGTACTTC
clone_size: .
j_call: TRBJ2-7
v_call: TRBV20-1
d_call: .

cdr3_aa: CASRTGTVITGELFF
cdr3_nt: TGTGCCAGCAGAACCGGGACAGTCATTACCGGGGAGCTGTTTTTT
clone_size: few
j_call: TRBJ2-2
v_call: TRBV6-1
d_call: TRBD1

cdr3_aa: CASSQTRSPSNEQFF
cdr3_nt: TGTGCCAGCAGCCAGACTAGGTCCCCCTCAAATGAGCAGTTCTTC
clone_size: .
j_call: TRBJ2-1
v_call: TRBV11-1
d_call: .

cdr3_aa: CASSQGPASGRAYNEQFF
cdr3_nt: TGCGCCAGCAGCCAAGGGCCTGCTAGCGGGAGGGCCTACAATGAGCAGTTCTTC
clone_size: .
j_call: TRBJ2-1
v_call: TRBV4-3
d_call: TRBD2

cdr3_aa: CASGLAGGQNEQFF
cdr3_nt: TGTGCTAGTGGTTTGGCGGGAGGGCAGAATGAGCAGTTCTTC
clone_size: .
j_call: TRBJ2-1
v_call: TRBV12-5
d_call: TRBD2

cdr3_aa: CASSRTGIVYEQYF
cdr3_nt: TGTGCCAGTAGTAGGACAGGGATCGTCTACGAGCAGTACTTC
clone_size: few
j_call: TRBJ2-7
v_call: TRBV19
d_call: TRBD1

cdr3_aa: CAISPTEGETQYF
cdr3_nt: TGTGCCATCAGCCCGACTGAGGGAGAGACCCAGTACTTC
clone_size: once
j_call: TRBJ2-5
v_call: TRBV10-3
d_call: .

cdr3_aa: CASSLDWNTEAFF
cdr3_nt: TGTGCCAGCTCACTGGACTGGAACACTGAAGCTTTCTTT
clone_size: once
j_call: TRBJ1-1
v_call: TRBV18
d_call: .

cdr3_aa: CASSLVAGASNEQFF
cdr3_nt: TGTGCCAGCAGCTTGGTCGCGGGAGCTTCAAATGAGCAGTTCTTC
clone_size: .
j_call: TRBJ2-1
v_call: TRBV7-8
d_call: TRBD2

cdr3_aa: CSVAYNEQFF
cdr3_nt: TGCAGCGTTGCGTACAATGAGCAGTTCTTC
clone_size: few
j_call: TRBJ2-1
v_call: TRBV29-1
d_call: .

cdr3_aa: CSVVTLEETQYF
cdr3_nt: TGCAGCGTTGTAACCCTGGAGGAGACCCAGTACTTC
clone_size: few
j_call: TRBJ2-5
v_call: TRBV29-1
d_call: .

cdr3_aa: CASSLSGDPFYEQYF
cdr3_nt: TGTGCCAGCAGCTTGAGCGGGGACCCTTTTTACGAGCAGTACTTC
clone_size: .
j_call: TRBJ2-7
v_call: TRBV5-8
d_call: TRBD2

cdr3_aa: CAWSVLAGNEQFF
cdr3_nt: TGTGCCTGGAGTGTACTAGCGGGGAATGAGCAGTTCTTC
clone_size: .
j_call: TRBJ2-1
v_call: TRBV30
d_call: TRBD2

cdr3_aa: CASSYGRSTDTQYF
cdr3_nt: TGTGCCAGCAGTTACGGCAGGAGCACAGATACGCAGTATTTT
clone_size: .
j_call: TRBJ2-3
v_call: TRBV6-5
d_call: .

cdr3_aa: CASSQVGIAETQYF
cdr3_nt: TGCGCCAGCAGCCAAGTCGGGATAGCGGAGACCCAGTACTTC
clone_size: .
j_call: TRBJ2-5
v_call: TRBV4-1
d_call: .

cdr3_aa: CASSSPSRGEQFF
cdr3_nt: TGTGCCAGCAGCTCACCCTCTAGGGGTGAGCAGTTCTTC
clone_size: few
j_call: TRBJ2-1
v_call: TRBV7-3
d_call: .